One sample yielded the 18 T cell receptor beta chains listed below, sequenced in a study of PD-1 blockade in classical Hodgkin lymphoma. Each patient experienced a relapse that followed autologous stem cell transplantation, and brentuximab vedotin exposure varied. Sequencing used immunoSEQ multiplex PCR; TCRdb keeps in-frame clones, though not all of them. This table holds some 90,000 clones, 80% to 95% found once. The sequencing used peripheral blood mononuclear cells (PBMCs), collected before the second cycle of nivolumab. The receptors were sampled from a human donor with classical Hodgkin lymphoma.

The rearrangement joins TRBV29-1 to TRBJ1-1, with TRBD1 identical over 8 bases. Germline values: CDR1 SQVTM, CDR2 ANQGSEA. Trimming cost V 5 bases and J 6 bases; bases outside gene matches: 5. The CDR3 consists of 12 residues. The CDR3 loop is CSVIRGQAEAFF. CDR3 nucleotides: TGCAGCGTTATCAGGGGGCAGGCTGAAGCTTTCTTT.

The CDR3 spells CASSSVSRPQHF. The DNA for the CDR3 is TGTGCCAGCAGCTCCGTATCCCGGCCCCAGCATTTT. This chain links TRBV7-2 with TRBJ1-5; no reliable D call. V lost 4 bases, J lost 9 bases, and 10 bases lay in between. The CDR3 totals 12 residues. From germline, CDR1 is SGHTA and CDR2 FQGNSA.

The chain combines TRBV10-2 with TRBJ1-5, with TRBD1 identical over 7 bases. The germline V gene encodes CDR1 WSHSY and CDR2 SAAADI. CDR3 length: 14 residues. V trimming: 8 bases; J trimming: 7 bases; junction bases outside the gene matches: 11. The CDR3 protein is CASEMTGMEQPQHF. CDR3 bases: TGCGCCAGCGAAATGACAGGGATGGAGCAGCCCCAGCATTTT.

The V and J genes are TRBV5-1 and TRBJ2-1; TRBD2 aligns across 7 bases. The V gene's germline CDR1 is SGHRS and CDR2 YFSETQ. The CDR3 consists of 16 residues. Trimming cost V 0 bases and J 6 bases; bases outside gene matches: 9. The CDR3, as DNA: TGCGCCAGCAGCTTGGAAGGGACTACGAAGGCCAATGAGCAGTTCTTC. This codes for CASSLEGTTKANEQFF.

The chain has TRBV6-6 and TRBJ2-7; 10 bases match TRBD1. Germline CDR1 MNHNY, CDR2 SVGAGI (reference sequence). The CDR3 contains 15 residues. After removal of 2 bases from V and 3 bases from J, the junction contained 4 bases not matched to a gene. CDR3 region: CASSYRGQGGYEQYF. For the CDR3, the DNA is TGTGCCAGCAGTTACCGTGGACAGGGGGGCTACGAGCAGTACTTC.

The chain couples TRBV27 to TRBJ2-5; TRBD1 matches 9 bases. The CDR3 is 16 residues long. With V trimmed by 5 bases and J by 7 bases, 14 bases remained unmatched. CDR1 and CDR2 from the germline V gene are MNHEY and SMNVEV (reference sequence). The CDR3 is CASSPLRGQGSRTQYF. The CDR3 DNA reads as TGTGCCAGCAGTCCCCTTAGGGGACAGGGATCGAGGACCCAGTACTTC.

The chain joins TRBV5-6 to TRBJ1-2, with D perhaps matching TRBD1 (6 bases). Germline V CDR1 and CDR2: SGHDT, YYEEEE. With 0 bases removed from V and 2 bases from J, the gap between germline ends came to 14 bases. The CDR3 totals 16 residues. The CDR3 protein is CASSLGGQGHNYGYTF. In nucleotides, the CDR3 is TGTGCCAGCAGCTTGGGGGGCCAGGGGCACAACTATGGCTACACCTTC.

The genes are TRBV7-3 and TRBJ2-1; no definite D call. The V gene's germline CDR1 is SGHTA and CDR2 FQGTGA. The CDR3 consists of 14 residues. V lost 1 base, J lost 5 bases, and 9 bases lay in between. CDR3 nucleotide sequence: TGTGCCAGCAGCTTAAGCGGCCACAACAATGAGCAGTTCTTC. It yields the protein CASSLSGHNNEQFF.

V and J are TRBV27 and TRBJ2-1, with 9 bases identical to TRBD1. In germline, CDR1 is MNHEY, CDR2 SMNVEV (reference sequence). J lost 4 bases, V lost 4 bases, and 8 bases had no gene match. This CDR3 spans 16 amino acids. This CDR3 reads CASSSGTGKGYNEQFF. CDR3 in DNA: TGTGCCAGCAGTTCCGGGACAGGGAAGGGATACAATGAGCAGTTCTTC.

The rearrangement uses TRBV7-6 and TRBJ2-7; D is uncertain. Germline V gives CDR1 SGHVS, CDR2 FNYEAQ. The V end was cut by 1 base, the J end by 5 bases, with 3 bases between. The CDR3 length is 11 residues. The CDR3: CASSLDDEQYF. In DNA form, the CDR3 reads TGTGCCAGCAGCTTAGACGACGAGCAGTACTTC.

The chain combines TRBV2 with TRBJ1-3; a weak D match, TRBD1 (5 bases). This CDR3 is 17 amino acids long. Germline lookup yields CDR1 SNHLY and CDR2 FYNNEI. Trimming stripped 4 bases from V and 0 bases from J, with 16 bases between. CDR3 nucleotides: TGTGCCAGCAGTGTAAAGGCCCCAGGGAACTCTGGAAACACCATATATTTT. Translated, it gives CASSVKAPGNSGNTIYF. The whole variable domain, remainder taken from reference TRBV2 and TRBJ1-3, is EPEVTQTPSHQVTQMGQEVILRCVPISNHLYFYWYRQILGQKVEFLVSFYNNEISEKSEIFDDQFSVERPDGSNFTLKIRSTKLEDSAMYFCASSVKAPGNSGNTIYFGEGSWLTVV.

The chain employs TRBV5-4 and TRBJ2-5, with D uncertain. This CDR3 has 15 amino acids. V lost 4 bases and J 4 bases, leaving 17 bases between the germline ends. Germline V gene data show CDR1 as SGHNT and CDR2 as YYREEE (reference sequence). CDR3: CASSHPGRPRETQYF. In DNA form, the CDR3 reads TGTGCCAGCAGCCACCCGGGTCGCCCAAGAGAGACCCAGTACTTC.

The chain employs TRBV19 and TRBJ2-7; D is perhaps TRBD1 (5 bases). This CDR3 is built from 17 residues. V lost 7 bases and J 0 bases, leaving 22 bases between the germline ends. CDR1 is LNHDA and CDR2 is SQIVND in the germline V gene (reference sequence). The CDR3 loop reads CASTPSGPGVYSYEQYF. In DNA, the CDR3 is TGTGCCAGTACCCCTTCAGGGCCTGGGGTATACTCCTACGAGCAGTACTTC. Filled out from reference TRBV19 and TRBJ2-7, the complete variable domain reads DGGITQSPKYLFRKEGQNVTLSCEQNLNHDAMYWYRQDPGQGLRLIYYSQIVNDFQKGDIAEGYSVSREKKESFPLTVTSAQKNPTAFYLCASTPSGPGVYSYEQYFGPGTRLTVT.

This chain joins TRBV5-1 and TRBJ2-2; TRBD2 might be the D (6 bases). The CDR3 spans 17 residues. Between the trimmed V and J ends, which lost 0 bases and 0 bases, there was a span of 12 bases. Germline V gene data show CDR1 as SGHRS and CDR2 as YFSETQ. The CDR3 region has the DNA TGCGCCAGCAGCTTGGGATGGCGCGGGACGAACACCGGGGAGCTGTTTTTT. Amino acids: CASSLGWRGTNTGELFF.

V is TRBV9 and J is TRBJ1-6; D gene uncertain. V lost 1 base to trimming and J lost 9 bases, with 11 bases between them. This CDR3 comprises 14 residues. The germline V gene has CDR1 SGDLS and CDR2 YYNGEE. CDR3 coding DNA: TGTGCCAGCAGCGTACGGCTCGGCGGTTCACCCCTCCACTTT. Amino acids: CASSVRLGGSPLHF.

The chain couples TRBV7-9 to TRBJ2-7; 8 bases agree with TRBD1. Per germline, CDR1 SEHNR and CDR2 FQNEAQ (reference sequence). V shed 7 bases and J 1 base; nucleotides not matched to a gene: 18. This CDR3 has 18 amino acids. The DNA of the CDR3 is TGTGCCAGCACCGAGAGGAGGTTCGCGGGACAGGTTTCCTACGAGCAGTACTTC. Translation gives CASTERRFAGQVSYEQYF. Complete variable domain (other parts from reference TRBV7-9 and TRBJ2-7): DTGVSQNPRHKITKRGQNVTFRCDPISEHNRLYWYRQTLGQGPEFLTYFQNEAQLEKSRLLSDRFSAERPKGSFSTLEIQRTEQGDSAMYLCASTERRFAGQVSYEQYFGPGTRLTVT.

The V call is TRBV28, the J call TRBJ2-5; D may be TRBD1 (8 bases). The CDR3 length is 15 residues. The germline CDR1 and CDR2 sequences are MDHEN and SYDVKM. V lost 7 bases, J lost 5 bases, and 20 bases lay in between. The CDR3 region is CASIPTGGGFETQYF. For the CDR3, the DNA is TGTGCCAGCATCCCCACAGGGGGGGGGTTCGAGACCCAGTACTTC.

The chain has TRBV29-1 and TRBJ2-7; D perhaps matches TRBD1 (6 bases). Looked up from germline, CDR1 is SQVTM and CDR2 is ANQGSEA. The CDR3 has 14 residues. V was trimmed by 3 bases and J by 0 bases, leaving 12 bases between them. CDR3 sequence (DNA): TGCAGCGTTGAGGTTATGGGACACTCCTACGAGCAGTACTTC. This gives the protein CSVEVMGHSYEQYF.